The text below deals with one T cell receptor beta chain. Its antigen is undetermined. V lost 8 bases to trimming and J lost 4 bases, with 15 bases between them. Germline assignment: CDR1 SNHLY and CDR2 FYNNEI. The CDR3 extends over 13 amino acids. These data originate in a study of T cell responses to AZD1222 COVID-19 vaccine. Study-level background: Doses given second, at about 4 or about 12 weeks, were pooled.

Data came from immunoSEQ multiplex PCR; TCRdb stores just in-frame clones and leaves some out. In the table there are approximately 110,000 clones, around 76% of which are singletons. Study results and caveats: Spike-spanning, vaccine-associated CD4 TCRs were dominant at 160-218 and 743-854. Reports indicate that nearly half of spike-specific TCRs are directed at unmutated variant regions.

The sample here was peripheral blood, taken on day 0 of AZD1222 vaccination. The V gene is TRBV2, the J gene TRBJ2-7, with a tentative D call TRBD1 (6 bases). This receptor was taken from an adult in good health. The CDR3 DNA follows: TGTGCCAGCCACGTGGATAGGGGGTACGAGCAGTACTTC. Its translation is CASHVDRGYEQYF.